One and the same sample provided the 10 T cell receptor beta chains below, sequenced in a study of CD8 T cells in Susac syndrome. RNA totalling roughly 0.45 to 1 ug underwent reverse transcription with random hexamers. In TCRdb, the immunoSEQ multiplex PCR reads were re-called with MiXCR into one record per CDR3 protein. The data contain some 140,000 distinct CDR3 sequences, 75% to 90% of them seen just once; the ten biggest clones take up roughly 0.48%. Sequencing input: CD8+ T cells from PBMCs. The receptor set was obtained from a human donor with multiple sclerosis.

The chain employs TRBV9 and TRBJ1-1; 10 bases agree with TRBD1. Germline lookup yields CDR1 SGDLS and CDR2 YYNGEE. The CDR3 is 18 residues long. V was pared by 4 bases and J by 2 bases, with 14 bases of the junction left unmatched. CDR3 loop: CASSLGQGGTRGNTEAFF. The CDR3 nucleotides read TGTGCCAGCAGCCTCGGACAGGGGGGGACCCGAGGAAACACTGAAGCTTTCTTT.

The chain uses TRBV4-1 and TRBJ2-3, with 7 positions matching TRBD1. With 1 base clipped from V and 6 bases from J, the junction kept 16 bases outside the gene matches. This CDR3 has 18 residues. CDR1 and CDR2 from the germline V gene are MGHRA and YSYEKL. The DNA of the CDR3 is TGCGCCAGCAGCCAAGTGATGGACAGGCTGTCCCCAACGGATACGCAGTATTTT. Its protein is CASSQVMDRLSPTDTQYF.

The CDR3 loop reads CASSELQDHPRHNEQFF. For the CDR3, the DNA is TGTGCCAGCAGTGAACTTCAAGATCACCCAAGACACAATGAGCAGTTCTTC. The gene calls are TRBV2 and TRBJ2-1; unclear D gene. From germline, CDR1 is SNHLY and CDR2 FYNNEI. The CDR3 has 17 amino acids. The V end lost 2 bases, the J end lost 5 bases, and 19 bases lay between the germline ends.

This clonotype turned up a few times. The rearrangement links TRBV2 to TRBJ2-1; TRBD2 matches 11 bases. This CDR3 spans 15 amino acids. V lost 4 bases and J lost 4; bases outside the gene matches: 3. Germline loops: CDR1 SNHLY, CDR2 FYNNEI. Here the CDR3 DNA reads TGTGCCAGCAGTGTCCTAGCGGGAGGATACAATGAGCAGTTCTTC. It encodes CASSVLAGGYNEQFF.

The chain carries TRBV2 and TRBJ2-2, with 10 nucleotides matching TRBD2. The CDR3 has 18 amino acids. CDR1 is SNHLY, CDR2 FYNNEI, per germline. V shed 4 bases, J shed 4 bases, and the junction held 12 bases outside the gene matches. In nucleotides, the CDR3 is TGTGCCAGCAGTGGCCTCGATCCTAGCGGGGGCTCCACCGGGGAGCTGTTTTTT. Encoded protein: CASSGLDPSGGSTGELFF.

The gene calls are TRBV2 and TRBJ1-1, with D unclear. The V and J ends lost 2 bases and 4 bases respectively, with 14 bases between them. CDR3 size: 15 residues. Germline V lookup: CDR1 SNHLY, CDR2 FYNNEI. Here the CDR3 DNA reads TGTGCCAGCAGTGAAATCGCCCCCCGTGCCACTGAAGCTTTCTTT. Protein sequence: CASSEIAPRATEAFF.

The V and J genes are TRBV7-9 and TRBJ2-1; 10 bases align to TRBD2. The CDR3 covers 14 residues. The germline V gene encodes CDR1 SEHNR and CDR2 FQNEAQ (reference sequence). V lost 8 bases and J lost 5; bases outside the gene matches: 6. This CDR3 is CASSSGRADNEQFF. The CDR3 region has the DNA TGTGCCAGCTCCAGCGGGAGGGCCGACAATGAGCAGTTCTTC.

This clonotype showed up just a few times. The rearrangement links TRBV5-4 to TRBJ1-2; 8 positions agree with TRBD1. This CDR3 comprises 16 residues. With 0 bases clipped from V and 7 bases from J, the junction kept 11 bases outside the gene matches. CDR1 SGHNT and CDR2 YYREEE come from the germline V gene (reference sequence). This CDR3 reads CASSLDHQTGASGYTF. CDR3 DNA sequence: TGTGCCAGCAGCTTGGATCATCAGACAGGGGCGTCTGGCTACACCTTC.

V gene TRBV12-5 combines with J gene TRBJ1-1; D perhaps matches TRBD1 (5 bases). The CDR3 is made up of 14 amino acids. With 1 base removed from V and 3 bases from J, the gap between germline ends came to 9 bases. Germline V CDR1 and CDR2: LGHNT, FRNRAP. CDR3 DNA sequence: TGTGCTAGTGGTTTGGGAGGGGCCCACACTGAAGCTTTCTTT. As protein: CASGLGGAHTEAFF.

The V and J genes are TRBV7-9 and TRBJ2-1; 7 positions agree with TRBD2. This CDR3 is built from 13 residues. V dropped 5 bases and J dropped 10; count of bases not matched to a gene: 8. The germline CDR1 and CDR2 sequences are SEHNR and FQNEAQ (reference sequence). CDR3 in amino acids: CASSPRLADEQFF. CDR3 in DNA: TGTGCCAGCAGCCCAAGACTAGCAGACGAGCAGTTCTTC.